The T cell receptor beta chain under discussion was sequenced for a study of post-analysis software for immune sequencing data. In the study overall: There were relapsing-remitting, secondary progressive and progressive-relapsing multiple sclerosis among the disease courses included.

A remark on this clonotype: Its antigen is unidentified. Just one base apart from a much larger clone, this may be a read error.

Study results and caveats: Controls had lower frequencies than patients of about 5 TRBV segments, which included TRBV5-6, TRBV5-1 and TRBV20-1. People with multiple sclerosis had a significantly lower normalized Chao1 diversity than controls did. Strong co-clustering by F measure was evident for samples that had been prepared in the same batch.

J was trimmed by 5 bases and V by 0 bases; bases with no gene match: 4. The germline CDR1 and CDR2 sequences are DFQATT and SNEGSKA (reference sequence). The CDR3 is 14 amino acids. Carried by the TCR beta cDNA libraries were unique molecular identifiers. Between roughly 0.9 and 11 million T cells gave rise to some 470,000 cDNA molecules. TCRdb re-called the PCR reads through MiXCR, storing one row per CDR3 protein. The profile covers a few hundred thousand distinct CDR3 sequences, with about 38% appearing a single time and 4% to 5.5% taken by the ten largest. The chain uses TRBV20-1 and TRBJ2-1; TRBD2 matches at 7 bases. The receptor was derived from a girl aged 10 to 17 with multiple sclerosis. Sequencing input: blood. Here the CDR3 reads CSARDASGHNEQFF. DNA of the CDR3: TGCAGTGCTAGAGATGCTAGCGGCCACAATGAGCAGTTCTTC.